The clone carrying this TCR beta chain came up many times. The data stem from a study of T cells in Graves' hyperthyroidism and ophthalmopathy. Hyperthyroidism in the patients, aged 18 to 65, was newly diagnosed and under 2 months in duration. From under 12 ml of fresh peripheral blood, PBMCs were isolated. RNA transcripts gave rise to amplified TCR beta CDR3 regions. A first-round RT-PCR of the TCR CDR3 used the HTBI primer set. TCRdb analysed the multiplex PCR reads with MiXCR anew, one entry per CDR3 protein. The table shows hundreds of thousands of distinct CDR3 sequences, with 12% to 15% occurring only once. The CDR3 contains 12 residues. The germline gives CDR1 GTSNPN, CDR2 SVGIG (reference sequence). Trimming stripped 2 bases from V and 5 bases from J, with 10 bases between.

The rearrangement links TRBV30 to TRBJ2-7; TRBD2 might be the D (6 bases). The sequencing sample was made of blood. The receptor comes from a young woman with Graves' hyperthyroidism. The CDR3: CAWSWGRNEQYF. Written as DNA, the CDR3 is TGTGCCTGGAGTTGGGGGAGGAACGAGCAGTACTTC. The variable domain in full, completed from reference TRBV30 and TRBJ2-7, reads SQTIHQWPATLVQPVGSPLSLECTVEGTSNPNLYWYRQAAGRGLQLLFYSVGIGQISSEVPQNLSASRPQDRQFILSSKKLLLSDSGFYLCAWSWGRNEQYFGPGTRLTVT.